A single sample is the source of the 17 T cell receptor beta chains below, sequenced in a study of blood T cell repertoires in COVID-19. Generated by immunoSEQ multiplex PCR, the TCRdb table keeps only in-frame clones and is missing some. The sample records roughly 250,000 clones, around 81% being singletons. Material for sequencing was peripheral blood. These receptors were taken from a person aged 70 to 85 with COVID-19, enrolled during active disease.

On this clone itself: Within the sample, other DNA sequences also encode this same CDR3. This chain connects TRBV19 to TRBJ2-1, with 8 bases that match TRBD2. This CDR3 comprises 15 residues. Germline trimming cut 4 bases from V and 0 bases from J; bases unmatched to any gene: 2. The V gene's germline CDR1 is LNHDA and CDR2 SQIVND (reference sequence). The DNA for the CDR3 is TGTGCCAGTAGTACCAGCGGGAGCTCCTACAATGAGCAGTTCTTC. Its protein product is CASSTSGSSYNEQFF.

This chain links TRBV5-1 with TRBJ2-7; TRBD1 might be the D (6 bases). CDR3 length: 14 residues. V gave up 2 bases and J gave up 2 bases, with 11 bases separating them. Germline V gene lookup returns CDR1 SGHRS and CDR2 YFSETQ. The CDR3 reads CASSFRTGTYEQYF. The CDR3 nucleotides are TGCGCCAGCAGCTTCCGCACAGGGACCTACGAGCAGTACTTC. The variable domain in full, completed from reference TRBV5-1 and TRBJ2-7, reads KAGVTQTPRYLIKTRGQQVTLSCSPISGHRSVSWYQQTPGQGLQFLFEYFSETQRNKGNFPGRFSGRQFSNSRSEMNVSTLELGDSALYLCASSFRTGTYEQYFGPGTRLTVT.

This clone was found a few times. This rearrangement joins TRBV30 to TRBJ1-3; unclear D gene. This CDR3 region has 14 residues. V dropped 0 bases and J dropped 3 bases, with 9 bases sitting between them. CDR1 is GTSNPN, CDR2 SVGIG, per germline (reference sequence). CDR3 sequence reads: CAWSVEAVGNTIYF. The CDR3 nucleotides read TGTGCCTGGAGTGTCGAGGCAGTTGGAAACACCATATATTTT. Filled out from reference TRBV30 and TRBJ1-3, the complete variable domain reads SQTIHQWPATLVQPVGSPLSLECTVEGTSNPNLYWYRQAAGRGLQLLFYSVGIGQISSEVPQNLSASRPQDRQFILSSKKLLLSDSGFYLCAWSVEAVGNTIYFGEGSWLTVV.

This clone appeared once. The chain carries TRBV4-2 and TRBJ1-5; no clear D gene. The ends were cut back, 0 bases at V and 0 bases at J, with 9 bases in the middle. The germline V gene encodes CDR1 LGHNA and CDR2 YNFKEQ. This CDR3 comprises 16 residues. CDR3 loop: CASSQDRGFSNQPQHF. CDR3 DNA sequence: TGTGCCAGCAGCCAAGACCGGGGATTTAGCAATCAGCCCCAGCATTTT.

This clone was recorded only once. This chain connects TRBV9 to TRBJ2-1, with 11 bases aligning to TRBD2. Germline V gene data show CDR1 as SGDLS and CDR2 as YYNGEE. J lost 9 bases, V lost 3 bases, and 20 bases had no gene match. The CDR3 runs to 19 residues. CDR3 loop: CASSESPGRVAGGSSEQFF. The CDR3 nucleotides are TGTGCCAGCAGCGAGTCCCCGGGGAGAGTAGCGGGAGGGTCAAGTGAGCAGTTCTTC.

The J gene is TRBJ1-3, the V gene TRBV27; D is unclear. CDR1 and CDR2 from the germline V gene are MNHEY and SMNVEV (reference sequence). Trimming pared 2 bases from V and 7 bases from J, leaving 12 bases between. This CDR3 is 14 amino acids long. CDR3 residues: CASSLLPTGNTIYF. DNA for the CDR3: TGTGCCAGCAGTTTACTCCCGACGGGGAACACCATATATTTT.

The V and J genes are TRBV7-9 and TRBJ1-5, with D unclear. This CDR3 contains 14 residues. The germline V gene has CDR1 SEHNR and CDR2 FQNEAQ (reference sequence). Trimming removed 1 base from V and 3 bases from J, with 7 bases in between. The CDR3 nucleotides read TGTGCCAGCAGCTTAGTAGGACTCAATCAGCCCCAGCATTTT. It translates to CASSLVGLNQPQHF.

The chain employs TRBV3-1 (or the pseudogene TRBV3-2) and TRBJ2-2; tentatively, D is TRBD1 (6 bases). Germline values: CDR1 LGHDT, CDR2 YNNKEL (reference sequence). The CDR3 is 16 residues long. V was pared by 4 bases and J by 6 bases, with 18 bases between. The CDR3 region is CASSLLGAGDAGELFF. CDR3 nucleotides: TGTGCCAGCAGCCTCCTTGGGGCAGGGGACGCCGGGGAGCTGTTTTTT.

This chain joins TRBV9 and TRBJ1-3; D remains ambiguous. Trimming took 3 bases from V and 1 from J, leaving 14 bases between them. The CDR3 is 16 residues long. Germline CDR1 reads SGDLS; CDR2 reads YYNGEE. The CDR3: CASSGSVSLSGNTIYF. As DNA, the CDR3 is TGTGCCAGCAGCGGGTCCGTCAGTCTTTCTGGAAACACCATATATTTT.

This clone was seen more than once but under ten times. V usage is TRBV19 and J usage is TRBJ2-1; 8 bases align to TRBD2. Germline V CDR1 and CDR2: LNHDA, SQIVND (reference sequence). This CDR3 spans 14 amino acids. V lost 6 bases, J lost 3 bases, and 4 bases stayed unmatched. CDR3 DNA: TGTGCCAGTAGCGCGGGGGGATTCTACAATGAGCAGTTCTTC. Protein sequence: CASSAGGFYNEQFF.

This chain links TRBV11-2 with TRBJ1-1; D uncertain. The CDR3 has 13 residues. From germline, CDR1 is SGHAT and CDR2 FQNNGV. The V end lost 3 bases, the J end lost 3 bases, and 8 bases lay between the germline ends. Written as DNA, the CDR3 is TGTGCCAGCAGCTTTACCGGGGACACTGAAGCTTTCTTT. This encodes CASSFTGDTEAFF.

This chain uses TRBV14 with TRBJ1-4; 8 bases match TRBD1. Germline values: CDR1 SGHDN, CDR2 FVKESK. The CDR3 is made up of 15 amino acids. Trimming took 3 bases from V and 8 from J; bases not matched to a gene: 8. CDR3 loop: CASSHLSTGDEKLFF. The CDR3 coding sequence is TGTGCCAGCAGCCACCTTTCGACAGGGGACGAAAAACTGTTTTTT.

The chain recombines TRBV11-2 with TRBJ1-5; maybe TRBD1 (5 bases). Germline values: CDR1 SGHAT, CDR2 FQNNGV. The CDR3 has 13 residues. V lost 5 bases and J lost 4, with 9 bases in between. CDR3 protein: CASSLDRNQPQHF. Here the CDR3 DNA reads TGTGCCAGCAGCCTCGACAGAAATCAGCCCCAGCATTTT. Together with reference TRBV11-2 and TRBJ1-5, the CDR3 gives the full variable domain: EAGVAQSPRYKIIEKRQSVAFWCNPISGHATLYWYQQILGQGPKLLIQFQNNGVVDDSQLPKDRFSAERLKGVDSTLKIQPAKLEDSAVYLCASSLDRNQPQHFGDGTRLSIL.

The gene calls are TRBV15 and TRBJ2-1; D possibly corresponds to TRBD1 (5 bases). Germline assignment: CDR1 LNHNV and CDR2 YYDKDF (reference sequence). With 8 bases removed from V and 8 bases from J, the gap between germline ends came to 10 bases. The CDR3 covers 11 residues. The chain's CDR3 is CATAGSYEQFF. CDR3 DNA: TGTGCCACCGCAGGGTCCTATGAGCAGTTCTTC.

This clone was seen just once. The chain couples TRBV9 to TRBJ2-7, with 9 bases matching TRBD1. J was trimmed by 2 bases and V by 1 base; bases with no gene match: 7. The CDR3 is 16 amino acids. Germline CDR1 and CDR2: SGDLS and YYNGEE. CDR3 in amino acids: CASSVTGTGSTYEQYF. The CDR3 region has the DNA TGTGCCAGCAGCGTAACCGGGACAGGGTCAACCTACGAGCAGTACTTC. Full variable domain (outside the CDR3, taken from reference TRBV9 and TRBJ2-7): DSGVTQTPKHLITATGQRVTLRCSPRSGDLSVYWYQQSLDQGLQFLIQYYNGEERAKGNILERFSAQQFPDLHSELNLSSLELGDSALYFCASSVTGTGSTYEQYFGPGTRLTVT.

This clone was recorded a few times. The chain combines TRBV4-2 with TRBJ1-6, with a weak D call TRBD1 (6 bases). The CDR3 consists of 15 residues. The V end lost 1 base, the J end lost 9 bases, and 13 bases lay between the germline ends. The germline V gene encodes CDR1 LGHNA and CDR2 YNFKEQ. The CDR3 reads CASSQVDGGGSPLHF. The DNA for the CDR3 is TGTGCCAGCAGCCAAGTTGATGGGGGCGGTTCACCCCTCCACTTT.

The chain links TRBV19 to TRBJ2-1; D is possibly TRBD2 (6 bases). Looked up from germline, CDR1 is LNHDA and CDR2 is SQIVND (reference sequence). The length of the CDR3 is 14 residues. Trimming took off 7 bases at V and 3 bases at J, with 13 bases between the two ends. The CDR3 bases are TGTGCCAGTACCCGGAGGGGCAACTACAATGAGCAGTTCTTC. This gives the protein CASTRRGNYNEQFF.